This paragraph reports one T cell receptor (beta chain). As processed by the authors: The assay estimated nucleated cells by amplifying reference gene primers. Profiling relied on immunoSEQ multiplex PCR, and the TCRdb table lists in-frame clones only, not all of them. From that table come the V and J calls and clone size; the DNA was used to work out D and trimming. The data hold approximately 150,000 clones, with roughly 88% observed a single time. This record belongs to a study of blood T cell repertoires in COVID-19. The overall study: T cells, B-cell-depleted T cells, or PBMCs supplied cDNA or gDNA.

The CDR3 totals 14 residues. Germline V CDR1 and CDR2: SGDLS, YYNGEE. The V gene lost 0 bases and the J gene lost 5 bases, with 11 bases spanning the gap. The sequenced material came from peripheral blood. The rearrangement uses TRBV9 and TRBJ2-5; D might be TRBD2 (5 bases). This receptor was taken from a man aged 70-80 years with active COVID-19. The DNA of the CDR3 is TGTGCCAGCAGCGTAGAAGGTAGAGGGGAGACCCAGTACTTC. Protein sequence: CASSVEGRGETQYF.